What follows is one TCR beta chain and its context. This CDR3 comprises 14 residues. After removal of 6 bases from V and 5 bases from J, the junction contained 7 bases not matched to a gene. Germline CDR1 and CDR2: SGHDT and YYEEEE. The sample originates from a study of blood T cell repertoires in COVID-19. Study-level background: The United States, Italy and Spain provided the acute and convalescent COVID-19 samples. Nucleic acid was either cDNA or gDNA, and it came from T cells, B-cell-depleted T cells, or PBMCs.

Followed longitudinally, the Seattle patients had been enrolled during active infection. As processed by the authors: From reference gene primer amplification, estimates of nucleated cell counts were derived. Libraries were prepared by immunoSEQ multiplex PCR; TCRdb keeps only in-frame clonotypes and omits some of them. From that table come the V and J calls and clone size; the DNA was used to work out D and trimming. Seen here are roughly 250,000 clones, about 86% observed once, and the top ten hold roughly 12%. The chain couples TRBV5-6 to TRBJ1-1, with 10 bases fitting TRBD1. Sequenced input: peripheral blood. The sequence derives from a woman in her twenties or thirties with COVID-19, enrolled during active disease. CDR3 amino acids: CASNPRTGGTEAFF. The CDR3 nucleotides read TGTGCCAGCAACCCGAGGACAGGGGGTACTGAAGCTTTCTTT.